This T cell receptor (beta chain) was recorded in a study of ipilimumab plus nivolumab after autologous stem cell transplantation. Produced via immunoSEQ multiplex PCR; TCRdb's table is partial and in-frame only. Of approximately 15,000 clones listed, around 79% are singletons. Through week 26, nivolumab 3 mg/kg IV was given weeks 1, 4, 7, 10, then biweekly. CDR1 and CDR2 (germline): SGHRS, YFSETQ. V dropped 4 bases and J dropped 6 bases, with 19 bases sitting between them. This CDR3 has 15 amino acids. The sequence came from a male donor with primary mediastinal lymphoma. The rearrangement joins TRBV5-1 to TRBJ2-5; D is perhaps TRBD2 (5 bases). The starting material was PBMCs, obtained in a trial of ipilimumab plus nivolumab as post-transplant consolidation. CDR3 nucleotides: TGCGCCAGCAGCCCGGAGGCAGGAGCGGCAAAGACCCAGTACTTC. Translating it yields CASSPEAGAAKTQYF.